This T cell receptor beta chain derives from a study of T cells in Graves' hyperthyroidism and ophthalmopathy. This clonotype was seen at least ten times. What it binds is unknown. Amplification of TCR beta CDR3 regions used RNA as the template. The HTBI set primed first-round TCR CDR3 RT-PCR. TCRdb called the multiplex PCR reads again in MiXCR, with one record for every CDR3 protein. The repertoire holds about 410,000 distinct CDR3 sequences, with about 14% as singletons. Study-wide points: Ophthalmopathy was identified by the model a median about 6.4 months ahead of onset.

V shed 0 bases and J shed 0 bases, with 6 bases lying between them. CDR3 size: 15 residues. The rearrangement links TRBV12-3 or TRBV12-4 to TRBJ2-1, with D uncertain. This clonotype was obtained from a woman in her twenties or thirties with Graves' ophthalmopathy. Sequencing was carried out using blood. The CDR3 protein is CASSLAESSYNEQFF. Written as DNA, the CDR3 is TGTGCCAGCAGTTTAGCGGAGAGCTCCTACAATGAGCAGTTCTTC.